This is a list of T cell receptor beta chains from one sample in a study of cytotoxic CD8 clonotypes in ibrutinib-treated CLL. Assay: immunoSEQ multiplex PCR; the TCRdb copy retains only in-frame clones and omits some. The sample lists about 97,000 clones, 70% to 80% occurring once. The source material was PBMCs, sampled after 12 months of ibrutinib treatment. All receptors derive from a human donor with chronic lymphocytic leukemia. Both conserved end residues are part of each CDR3. D genes are given only for firm matches. Not every row has a clone size; where given, it reads once, few, many or a size class.

V gene	clone size	J gene	D gene	CDR3 DNA	CDR3 protein
TRBV29-1	many	TRBJ2-2	.	TGCAGCGTTGCGGGAGTAAAGAACACCGGGGAGCTGTTTTTT	CSVAGVKNTGELFF
TRBV7-9	.	TRBJ1-1	.	TGTGCCAGCAGCTTAGGGCAGGGGAAGACTGAAGCTTTCTTT	CASSLGQGKTEAFF
TRBV6-6	.	TRBJ2-5	.	TGTGCCAGCAGTGAGACCCCTAATAGGGAGACCCAGTACTTC	CASSETPNRETQYF
TRBV29-1	.	TRBJ1-4	.	TGCAGCGTCGGACAGACTTCTGAAAAACTGTTTTTT	CSVGQTSEKLFF
TRBV7-2	once	TRBJ2-1	.	TGTGCCAGCAGCCAGGGGGGGGCTCCCTCCCACAATGAGCAGTTCTTC	CASSQGGAPSHNEQFF
TRBV10-3	few	TRBJ2-5	.	TGTGCCATCAGTGCCAACCCCTGGGCAGAGACCCAGTACTTC	CAISANPWAETQYF
TRBV11-2	.	TRBJ2-5	.	TGTGCCAGCAGCTTAGCTGGGTGGGCATCCCGGGAGACCCAGTACTTC	CASSLAGWASRETQYF
TRBV9	.	TRBJ2-3	TRBD1	TGTGCCAGCAGCCCCAGAACAGGACAGGGCTTGGGCACAGATACGCAGTATTTT	CASSPRTGQGLGTDTQYF
TRBV9	.	TRBJ1-2	.	TGTGCCAGCAGCCCCCGGGGAGGGGTAGGTGGCTACACCTTC	CASSPRGGVGGYTF
TRBV18	.	TRBJ1-2	.	TGTGCCAGCTCACCACCTGAGGGGGGTAGGACCTTC	CASSPPEGGRTF
TRBV7-3	once	TRBJ2-5	TRBD2	TGTGCCAGCAGCTGGACTAGCGGGGCTCAAGAGACCCAGTACTTC	CASSWTSGAQETQYF
TRBV5-1	.	TRBJ1-4	.	TGCGCCAGCAGCGGTTCGGGGGAAAAACTGTTTTTT	CASSGSGEKLFF
TRBV28	few	TRBJ1-2	.	TGTGCCAGCAGCGCTACAAGGCACTACACCTTC	CASSATRHYTF
TRBV5-1	.	TRBJ2-1	TRBD1	TGCGCCAGCAGCCAGGGGGTCGGGTTGAACAATGAGCAGTTCTTC	CASSQGVGLNNEQFF
TRBV6-1	.	TRBJ1-1	.	TGTGCCAGCAGCCAACAGGCAGGCGCTGAAGCTTTCTTT	CASSQQAGAEAFF
TRBV6-5	.	TRBJ2-2	.	TGTGCCAGCAGTTACTCGATGGGCAACCACGGAGGGGAGCTGTTTTTT	CASSYSMGNHGGELFF
TRBV4-1	.	TRBJ2-7	.	TGCGCCAGCAGCCAAGAATCAGCAAGAGGATACGAGCAGTACTTC	CASSQESARGYEQYF
TRBV7-9	.	TRBJ2-7	.	TGTGCCAGCAGCTTAGAGGGCCGCGCCTACGAGCAGTACTTC	CASSLEGRAYEQYF
TRBV5-1	.	TRBJ2-7	TRBD2	TGCGCCAGCAGCTTGGCGGGGGGGTCCGTCGAGTACGAGCAGTACTTC	CASSLAGGSVEYEQYF
TRBV5-1	.	TRBJ2-7	TRBD1	TGCGCCAGCAGCCCTGGGACAGGAGACTACGAGCAGTACTTC	CASSPGTGDYEQYF
TRBV5-1	.	TRBJ2-2	TRBD1	TGCGCCAGCAGTTGGGACAGTACGAACACCGGGGAGCTGTTTTTT	CASSWDSTNTGELFF
TRBV5-1	.	TRBJ2-1	.	TGCGCCAGCAGCTTGCAGACGGACAATGAGCAGTTCTTC	CASSLQTDNEQFF
TRBV28	once	TRBJ2-3	.	TGTGCCAGCAGTTTATCATCCCCTACGCAGTATTTT	CASSLSSPTQYF
TRBV6-5	.	TRBJ1-2	TRBD1	TGTGCCAGCAGTTACTCCGAGGGGGCGCAGCTTGGCTACACCTTC	CASSYSEGAQLGYTF
TRBV7-2	.	TRBJ1-3	.	TGTGCCAGCAGCTTCCAGGGCGGATCTGGAAACACCATATATTTT	CASSFQGGSGNTIYF
TRBV9	.	TRBJ2-3	.	TGTGCCAGCAGCGCCCTGGGACGGAAAACTAGCACAGATACGCAGTATTTT	CASSALGRKTSTDTQYF
TRBV9	.	TRBJ1-1	TRBD1	TGTGCCAGCGCACGACAGGGGAGGAACACTGAAGCTTTCTTT	CASARQGRNTEAFF
TRBV6-1	once	TRBJ1-5	TRBD1	TGTGCCATCGACAGGGGAGGCAATCAGCCCCAGCATTTT	CAIDRGGNQPQHF
TRBV7-9	.	TRBJ2-4	.	TGTGCCAGCAGCTTAGTTGGGGGGTCACAAAGTCGAGCCAAAAACATTCAGTACTTC	CASSLVGGSQSRAKNIQYF
TRBV5-1	.	TRBJ1-1	TRBD1	TGCGCCAGCAGCGCGGGACAGGTCAATGAAGCTTTCTTT	CASSAGQVNEAFF
TRBV15	.	TRBJ1-5	.	TGTGCCACCAGCAGAGATCGTAGGGAGTTCCAGCCCCAGCATTTT	CATSRDRREFQPQHF
TRBV19	.	TRBJ2-7	.	TGTGCCAGTACCCCGGGACGGGGGACCTACGAGCAGTACTTC	CASTPGRGTYEQYF
TRBV30	few	TRBJ2-7	TRBD2	TGTGCCTGGAGTGTACGCCAGGGAGGGGCCTCCTACGAGCAGTACTTC	CAWSVRQGGASYEQYF
TRBV7-8	.	TRBJ2-5	TRBD2	TGTGCCAGCAGCCCCCAGACTAGCGGGGGGTCAGAGACCCAGTACTTC	CASSPQTSGGSETQYF
TRBV11-2	once	TRBJ1-5	.	TGTGCCAGCAGCTTAGGGCTGGATCAGCCCCAGCATTTT	CASSLGLDQPQHF
TRBV25-1	few	TRBJ2-2	.	TGTGCCAGCACTTTAGACGGGGAGCTGTTTTTT	CASTLDGELFF
TRBV29-1	.	TRBJ2-7	.	TGCAGCGTTGATGGGGGGGGCGCCGCCTCCTACGAGCAGTACTTC	CSVDGGGAASYEQYF
TRBV30	.	TRBJ2-1	.	TGTGCCTGGAGTGTTCACGATGAGCAGTTCTTC	CAWSVHDEQFF
TRBV20-1	.	TRBJ2-2	.	TGCAGTGCCCAATGGGTTGGGGAGCTGTTTTTT	CSAQWVGELFF
TRBV5-8	.	TRBJ2-7	TRBD1	TGTGCCAGCAGTCCTACGGGACAGGGTACCTACGAGCAGTACTTC	CASSPTGQGTYEQYF
TRBV11-2	once	TRBJ2-7	TRBD1	TGTGCCAGCAGCTTAGATCGGCAGGGGGTTAAAGCACACGAGCAGTACTTC	CASSLDRQGVKAHEQYF
TRBV5-6	.	TRBJ2-2	.	TGTGCCAGCAGCTTGGCCCCCCAATCCACCGGGGAGCTGTTTTTT	CASSLAPQSTGELFF
TRBV19	once	TRBJ2-1	TRBD2	TGTGCCAGTAGTCCCTCGGGACTAAACGACAATGAGCAGTTCTTC	CASSPSGLNDNEQFF
TRBV19	.	TRBJ2-7	TRBD1	TGTGCCAGTAGGGACAGGGGAGGTTACGAGCAGTACTTC	CASRDRGGYEQYF
TRBV7-2	.	TRBJ2-1	.	TGTGCCAGCAGCTTAGGAGGGTTCAATGAGCAGTTCTTC	CASSLGGFNEQFF
TRBV7-2	.	TRBJ2-2	.	TGTGCCAGCAGCCACCCGGGAACCGGGGAGCTGTTTTTT	CASSHPGTGELFF
TRBV5-4	.	TRBJ2-1	TRBD2	TGTGCCAGCAGCTTGGCGGCGGGAGCGGTCTACAATGAGCAGTTCTTC	CASSLAAGAVYNEQFF
TRBV9	.	TRBJ2-1	.	TGTGCCAGCAGCCCCTTGAATGAGCAGTTCTTC	CASSPLNEQFF
TRBV30	.	TRBJ1-4	.	TGTGCCTGGAGTGGGGGGGCTTTCAATGAAAAACTGTTTTTT	CAWSGGAFNEKLFF
TRBV29-1	.	TRBJ2-7	TRBD2	TGCAGCGTCGGGAATCGTACTAGCGGCATCTACGAGCAGTACTTC	CSVGNRTSGIYEQYF